Each of the 20 T cell receptor beta chains below was sequenced from the same sample in a study of shared clonotypes between healthy human individuals. Repertoires were generated with immunoSEQ multiplex PCR, while TCRdb's copy carries only in-frame clones and drops some. The sample shows about 2.5 million clones, 80% to 95% of them seen only once. Sequencing was performed on naive CD4+ T cells from PBMCs. Subset specified: CD45RA+ positively selected. These receptors were taken from a man aged 18 to 29 in good health. Some clones in this sample may be carry-over from other donors' samples.

Points on this clone: This specimen includes other DNA sequences encoding the same CDR3. The chain joins TRBV28 to TRBJ2-6, with D possibly matching TRBD1 (6 bases). The V end lost 6 bases, the J end lost 4 bases, and 13 bases lay between the germline ends. The CDR3 is made up of 15 amino acids. CDR1 and CDR2 from the germline V gene are MDHEN and SYDVKM. The DNA of the CDR3 is TGTGCCAGCAGCCCGACAGGACCCGGGGCCAACGTCCTGACTTTC. It codes for CASSPTGPGANVLTF.

The chain couples TRBV5-1 to TRBJ2-3, with D perhaps matching TRBD1 (6 bases). The CDR3 spans 16 residues. CDR1 and CDR2 (germline): SGHRS, YFSETQ. The V end lost 3 bases, the J end lost 1 base, and 15 bases lay between the germline ends. The DNA for the CDR3 is TGCGCCAGCAGCTGGGCCGGGACACCCGGCACAGATACGCAGTATTTT. It is translated as CASSWAGTPGTDTQYF.

The CDR3 DNA is TGTGCCAGCAGTGACCCGGGGGACACCGGGGAGCTGTTTTTT. Protein: CASSDPGDTGELFF. The gene calls are TRBV6-1 and TRBJ2-2, with D possibly TRBD2 on 6 matching bases. The CDR3 totals 14 residues. From germline, CDR1 is MNHNS and CDR2 SASEGT. Trimming removed 3 bases from V and 3 bases from J, with 8 bases in between.

This chain joins TRBV11-2 and TRBJ2-7, with D possibly matching TRBD1 (5 bases). CDR1 and CDR2 from the germline V gene are SGHAT and FQNNGV. Between the trimmed V and J ends, which lost 2 bases and 3 bases, there was a span of 11 bases. This CDR3 spans 14 amino acids. The DNA for the CDR3 is TGTGCCAGCAGCTTACAGGGTGCTATCTACGAGCAGTACTTC. Encoded protein: CASSLQGAIYEQYF.

This chain uses TRBV5-6 with TRBJ2-7; a weak D match, TRBD1 (5 bases). This CDR3 spans 14 amino acids. Trimming stripped 1 base from V and 4 bases from J, with 12 bases between. Per germline, CDR1 SGHDT and CDR2 YYEEEE. CDR3 in DNA: TGTGCCAGCAGCTTGCAGGGTGCCGGTTACGAGCAGTACTTC. Translating gives CASSLQGAGYEQYF.

The chain links TRBV28 to TRBJ2-1, with D possibly being TRBD1 (6 bases). CDR3 length: 13 amino acids. In germline, CDR1 is MDHEN, CDR2 SYDVKM. Trimming removed 5 bases from V and 1 base from J, with 6 bases in between. The chain's CDR3 is CASSQGSYNEQFF. Here the CDR3 DNA reads TGTGCCAGCAGTCAGGGGTCCTACAATGAGCAGTTCTTC.

Note on this clone: At the DNA level, this CDR3 is encoded by other sequences in the same sample as well. The rearrangement links TRBV9 to TRBJ2-1; 12 bases agree with TRBD2. J lost 7 bases, V lost 4 bases, and 3 bases had no gene match. The CDR3 is made up of 14 amino acids. CDR1 and CDR2 from the germline V gene are SGDLS and YYNGEE. Here the CDR3 reads CASSRLAGGNEQFF. CDR3 sequence (DNA): TGTGCCAGCAGCCGGCTAGCGGGGGGGAATGAGCAGTTCTTC.

The chain links TRBV6-4 to TRBJ2-1; weak D call: TRBD2 (5 bases). V was cut by 0 bases and J by 10 bases, with 16 bases left in between. The CDR3 sequence is 15 residues long. Germline V gene sequence: CDR1 MRHNA, CDR2 SNTAGT. The CDR3 is CASSDSRTGAYEQFF. In DNA, the CDR3 is TGTGCCAGCAGTGACTCGAGGACTGGAGCATACGAGCAGTTCTTC.

The rearrangement uses TRBV5-1 and TRBJ1-4; 7 bases align to TRBD1. The CDR3 has 15 amino acids. The junction had 9 bases not matched to a gene; V was cut back by 6 bases and J by 4 bases. Germline assignment: CDR1 SGHRS and CDR2 YFSETQ. CDR3 residues: CASTATGRNNEKLFF. The CDR3 DNA follows: TGCGCCAGCACGGCGACAGGGCGTAATAATGAAAAACTGTTTTTT.

This rearrangement joins TRBV29-1 to TRBJ1-1; D is unresolved. Trimming took 2 bases from V and 0 from J, leaving 10 bases between them. The V gene's germline CDR1 is SQVTM and CDR2 ANQGSEA. This CDR3 spans 14 amino acids. In nucleotides, the CDR3 is TGCAGCGTTGAAAATCCAGCCTTGAACACTGAAGCTTTCTTT. This gives the protein CSVENPALNTEAFF.

This chain links TRBV7-3 with TRBJ1-2; D not certain. The germline V gene encodes CDR1 SGHTA and CDR2 FQGTGA. This CDR3 region has 15 residues. Trimming left V 2 bases short and J 4 bases short, with 14 bases between. The CDR3 is CASSLGRYAPYGYTF. The CDR3, as DNA: TGTGCCAGCAGCTTAGGTCGCTATGCCCCCTATGGCTACACCTTC.

The V gene is TRBV4-1, the J gene TRBJ1-5; D may be TRBD1 (6 bases). The CDR3 contains 15 residues. Germline lookup yields CDR1 MGHRA and CDR2 YSYEKL. Trimming stripped 1 base from V and 9 bases from J, with 16 bases between. The CDR3 spells CASSQGQGPLRPQHF. CDR3 DNA: TGCGCCAGCAGCCAAGGTCAGGGGCCTTTGAGGCCCCAGCATTTT.

The chain is built from TRBV21-1 and TRBJ2-1; the table's D call of TRBD2 was not tested on the DNA. TRBV21-1 is termed a pseudogene. The CDR3 loop spans 15 amino acids. The CDR3 protein is CASSRMGISGNEQFF. The CDR3 DNA reads as TGTGCCAGCAGCAGGATGGGTATTTCGGGAAATGAGCAGTTCTTC.

This clone is a singleton in its sample. V usage is TRBV13 and J usage is TRBJ2-7; 11 nucleotides line up with TRBD2. The CDR3 is 15 residues long. CDR1 and CDR2 from the germline V gene are PRHDT and FYEKMQ (reference sequence). J gave up 4 bases and V 6 bases, and 8 bases lay outside the gene matches. The CDR3 protein is CASSARRLAGYEQYF. The CDR3 DNA reads TGTGCCAGCAGTGCTCGGAGACTAGCGGGATACGAGCAGTACTTC.

This clone was picked up a small number of times. Other nucleotide sequences in the sample specify the same CDR3. The chain employs TRBV30 and TRBJ2-1, with D possibly being TRBD1 or TRBD2 (5 bases each). This CDR3 has 13 amino acids. V lost 3 bases, J lost 2 bases, and 8 bases lay in between. Germline loops: CDR1 GTSNPN, CDR2 SVGIG (reference sequence). CDR3 loop: CAWSRGPYNEQFF. Here the CDR3 DNA reads TGTGCCTGGAGCCGGGGACCCTACAATGAGCAGTTCTTC.

The chain is built from TRBV28 and TRBJ2-1, with 12 bases lining up with TRBD1. CDR3 size: 17 residues. V lost 3 bases to trimming and J lost 2 bases; unmatched junction nucleotides: 5. Germline-derived CDR1 and CDR2 are MDHEN and SYDVKM. In nucleotides, the CDR3 is TGTGCCAGCAGTTTTGCCGGGACAGGGGGCGCCTACAATGAGCAGTTCTTC. It yields the protein CASSFAGTGGAYNEQFF.

This chain uses TRBV5-1 with TRBJ2-3; 7 bases align to TRBD1. V lost 4 bases to trimming and J lost 3 bases; unmatched junction nucleotides: 2. Germline CDR1 and CDR2: SGHRS and YFSETQ. The CDR3 sequence is 13 residues long. Here the CDR3 reads CASSTTGTDTQYF. CDR3 DNA sequence: TGCGCCAGCAGCACGACAGGGACAGATACGCAGTATTTT.

The rearrangement links TRBV14 to TRBJ2-1; D uncertain. Germline CDR1 reads SGHDN; CDR2 reads FVKESK. V lost 5 bases, J lost 5 bases, and 10 bases lay in between. CDR3 length: 13 amino acids. The CDR3 sequence is CASSSRWDNEQFF. The CDR3, as DNA: TGTGCCAGCAGCTCGAGGTGGGACAATGAGCAGTTCTTC.

The V gene is TRBV4-1, the J gene TRBJ2-4; 8 positions match TRBD2. CDR1 and CDR2 from the germline V gene are MGHRA and YSYEKL. The CDR3 consists of 17 residues. J lost 2 bases, V lost 2 bases, and 8 bases had no gene match. CDR3 nucleotides: TGCGCCAGCAGCCAACCCCGGGCGGGGGGACCCAAAAACATTCAGTACTTC. Encoded protein: CASSQPRAGGPKNIQYF.

The chain has TRBV4-3 and TRBJ2-2; D gene unclear. This CDR3 is built from 16 residues. Trimming stripped 0 bases from V and 6 bases from J, with 14 bases between. Germline V CDR1 and CDR2: LGHNA, YSLEER. CDR3 residues: CASSQDIMLLAGELFF. The CDR3 nucleotides are TGCGCCAGCAGCCAAGATATTATGCTATTGGCCGGGGAGCTGTTTTTT.